This TCR beta chain emerged from a study of cytomegalovirus exposure and HLA in healthy donors. Amplification used 60 Vbeta primers and 13 Jbeta primers. Assay used: immunoSEQ multiplex PCR; TCRdb lists only in-frame clones, some missing. The profile shows roughly 250,000 clones, approximately 80% of them singletons. V shed 4 bases and J shed 5 bases, with 13 bases lying between them. Germline V CDR1 and CDR2: SGHNT, YYREEE (reference sequence). The CDR3 contains 14 residues. This rearrangement joins TRBV5-4 to TRBJ1-5; D remains ambiguous. Material: PBMCs. This clonotype was sampled from a girl aged 2-9 years in good health and CMV-seronegative. For the CDR3, the DNA is TGTGCCAGCAGCCCGGGAGGACCCCATCAGCCCCAGCATTTT. This sequence encodes CASSPGGPHQPQHF.